Listed below are T cell receptor beta chains from one sample, sequenced in a study of blood T cell repertoires in COVID-19. This table comes from immunoSEQ multiplex PCR, and its TCRdb copy is limited to in-frame clones, with some not included. The sample consists of about 150,000 clones, around 89% of them appearing once. The specimen was peripheral blood. The receptors stem from a man aged 55 to 70 with active or convalescent COVID-19. CDR3s include the opening cysteine and the closing phenylalanine or tryptophan. A D gene is named only where the DNA matches it firmly. Expanded clones get a size class; other rows say once, few or many, or leave the size out.

>TRBV28|once|-|TRBJ1-2
TGTGCCAGCAGTTCCACCGGACGGGGAGGATTTGGCTACACCTTC
CASSSTGRGGFGYTF
>TRBV6-5|-|-|TRBJ1-1
TGTGCCAGCATTCTAGGGGAGGCCATGAACACTGAAGCTTTCTTT
CASILGEAMNTEAFF
>TRBV28|-|TRBD1|TRBJ1-2
TGTGCCAGCAGCCCCCCGGGACAGGGGTATGGCTACACCTTC
CASSPPGQGYGYTF
>TRBV11-2|few|-|TRBJ2-4
TGTGCCAGCAGCTTAGATATTGGCAGGTTAAACATTCAGTACTTC
CASSLDIGRLNIQYF
>TRBV10-1|-|-|TRBJ2-1
TGCGCCAGCAGTGAGAGGGCGGGTGCGGTTGGGAAGCACAATGAGCAGTTCTTC
CASSERAGAVGKHNEQFF
>TRBV28|-|TRBD1|TRBJ1-1
TGTGCCAGCAGTCCCCACAGGGGGGGCACTGAAGCTTTCTTT
CASSPHRGGTEAFF
>TRBV6-5|-|-|TRBJ1-1
TGTGCCAGCAGTTACGATGGTGGTACCGAAACAGGGGCTTTCTTT
CASSYDGGTETGAFF
>TRBV6-5|-|-|TRBJ2-2
TGTGCCAGCAGTTACAGGCTCACCCGGGAGACCGGGGAGCTGTTTTTT
CASSYRLTRETGELFF
>TRBV28|-|-|TRBJ2-1
TGTGCCAGCAGATTTCAGGGGACCTACAATGAGCAGTTCTTC
CASRFQGTYNEQFF
>TRBV11-2|-|-|TRBJ2-6
TGTGCCAGCAGCTTCAGCGGGCCTGGGGCCAACGTCCTGACTTTC
CASSFSGPGANVLTF
>TRBV5-1|-|-|TRBJ1-2
TGCGCCAGCAGCCCTTCAGGTCGGCGAGAGAACTATGGCTACACCTTC
CASSPSGRRENYGYTF
>TRBV10-2|-|-|TRBJ2-7
TGCGCCAGCAGTGAAGGCCAGATCCTAGACGAGCAGTACTTC
CASSEGQILDEQYF
>TRBV15|-|TRBD1|TRBJ1-1
TGTGCCACCAGCAAGCCCGACAGGGATAACACTGAAGCTTTCTTT
CATSKPDRDNTEAFF
>TRBV19|-|-|TRBJ2-3
TGTGCCAGTTTGGACAGCTCGACATACACAGATACGCAGTATTTT
CASLDSSTYTDTQYF
>TRBV24-1|-|TRBD1|TRBJ1-1
TGTGCCACCAGCAGGGGGTTTGAAGCTTTCTTT
CATSRGFEAFF
>TRBV28|-|TRBD1|TRBJ2-7
TGTGCCAGCAGTCCCGGGACAGTCTCCTACGAGCAGTACTTC
CASSPGTVSYEQYF
>TRBV5-1|-|TRBD1|TRBJ2-1
TGCGCCAGCAGCGTACCGACAGGGGGCCTCCTCGGCCATGAGCAGTTCTTC
CASSVPTGGLLGHEQFF
>TRBV3-1/TRBV3-2|-|-|TRBJ2-1
TGTGCCAGCAGCCAAAGAACGGGAGCCTACAATGAGCAGTTCTTC
CASSQRTGAYNEQFF
>TRBV28|-|TRBD2|TRBJ2-1
TGTGCCAGCAGTTACACGACTAGCGGGTCCTACAATGAGCAGTTCTTC
CASSYTTSGSYNEQFF
>TRBV4-1|-|TRBD1|TRBJ2-4
TGCGCCAGCAGCCAATCAGGGGGCGGAATAGCCAAAAACATTCAGTACTTC
CASSQSGGGIAKNIQYF
>TRBV5-4|-|TRBD1|TRBJ2-5
TGTGCCAGCAGCCCGACCCCAGGGGGTGTGGAGACCCAGTACTTC
CASSPTPGGVETQYF
>TRBV11-2|-|TRBD1|TRBJ1-2
TGTGCCAGCAGCTCATTACAGGGGCGTAACTATGGCTACACCTTC
CASSSLQGRNYGYTF
>TRBV4-2|-|TRBD2|TRBJ2-1
TGTGCCAGCAGCCAAGAGCCCACCAGGGAGGGTGCGGTCAATGAGCAGTTCTTC
CASSQEPTREGAVNEQFF
>TRBV18|-|TRBD1|TRBJ2-7
TGTGCCAGCTCACCCCCCGGGACAGGGGGCTACGAGCAGTACTTC
CASSPPGTGGYEQYF
>TRBV4-3|-|-|TRBJ2-7
TGCGCCAGCAGCCCCCAGTGGAGCGGCCCCCTCGACGAGCAGTACTTC
CASSPQWSGPLDEQYF
>TRBV4-1|-|TRBD1|TRBJ1-2
TGCGCCAGCAGCCGCAAGGACAGGGGGCTTAGTGGCTACACCTTC
CASSRKDRGLSGYTF
>TRBV9|-|-|TRBJ1-1
TGTGCCAGCAGCGTCGTACAGGACGCGGACACTGAAGCTTTCTTT
CASSVVQDADTEAFF
>TRBV15|-|-|TRBJ1-1
TGTGCCACCAGCAGGGGGGGAGGGACTGAAGCTTTCTTT
CATSRGGGTEAFF
>TRBV7-2|few|-|TRBJ2-7
TGTGCCAGCAGCTCCTCCCGGGGGTTGAGCCCAGAGCAGTACTTC
CASSSSRGLSPEQYF
>TRBV12-1|-|-|TRBJ1-6
TGTGCCAGCAGCTCTTCGACAGGGAGCTCCTATAATTCACCCCTCCACTTT
CASSSSTGSSYNSPLHF
>TRBV10-3|-|TRBD1|TRBJ1-2
TGTGCCATCAGTGACGGGGACAGGCCTTTTGACTATGGCTACACCTTC
CAISDGDRPFDYGYTF
>TRBV6-6|-|TRBD1|TRBJ2-2
TGTGCCAGCAGTCTCAAGACAGGGGTGGAGGCCGGGGAGCTGTTTTTT
CASSLKTGVEAGELFF
>TRBV7-9|-|-|TRBJ1-4
TGTGCCAGCAGCTTAGCGGACAGTCGTAATGAAAAACTGTTTTTT
CASSLADSRNEKLFF
>TRBV5-5|-|TRBD2|TRBJ2-1
TGTGCCAGCAGCTCAGGACTAGCGGGAGGGTATGGGCAGTTCTTC
CASSSGLAGGYGQFF
>TRBV5-1|-|TRBD2|TRBJ2-7
TGCGCCAGCAGCTTGATTCCCCCCGGGACTAGCAATTACGAGCAGTACTTC
CASSLIPPGTSNYEQYF
>TRBV7-2|once|-|TRBJ1-3
TGTGCCAGCAGCTCCCCAGGAAACACCATATATTTT
CASSSPGNTIYF
>TRBV30|-|TRBD2|TRBJ2-1
TGTGCCTGGAGTGTACTGGGACTAGCCAGCAATGAGCAGTTCTTC
CAWSVLGLASNEQFF
>TRBV7-3|-|TRBD1|TRBJ1-5
TGTGCCAGCAGCCTCATCCCGCGGACAGGGGATCAGCCCCAGCATTTT
CASSLIPRTGDQPQHF
>TRBV27|-|-|TRBJ2-7
TGTGCCAGCAGTAGGGGAAGCAGCCCCCTCTACGAGCAGTACTTC
CASSRGSSPLYEQYF
>TRBV6-5|few|TRBD1|TRBJ2-1
TGTGCCAGCATTCCGGGACAGGGCGGTGAGCAGTTCTTC
CASIPGQGGEQFF
>TRBV6-6|-|-|TRBJ2-7
TGTGCCAGCAGTTCTACCATACTCTCCTACGAGCAGTACTTC
CASSSTILSYEQYF
>TRBV4-3|-|-|TRBJ1-4
TGCGCCAGCAGCCAAGAGGGGGCGGGTAATGAAAAACTGTTTTTT
CASSQEGAGNEKLFF
>TRBV10-3|-|-|TRBJ1-1
TGTGCCATCAGAGATCCGGGACGCGGGGGAGACACTGAAGCTTTCTTT
CAIRDPGRGGDTEAFF
>TRBV7-2|-|-|TRBJ2-5
TGTGCCAGCTGCCCGTGGGGAGGGGGTAAGGAGACCCAGTACTTC
CASCPWGGGKETQYF
>TRBV29-1|-|-|TRBJ1-1
TGCAGCGTTGTCCATGGGGCAGTTATGAACACTGAAGCTTTCTTT
CSVVHGAVMNTEAFF
>TRBV18|-|-|TRBJ1-4
TGTGCCAGCTCACCGGAGAGAGAAAAACTGTTTTTT
CASSPEREKLFF
>TRBV21-1|-|-|TRBJ1-2
TGTGCCAGCAGCAAGGGAGACAGGGTTTGGGAAGGCTACACCTTC
CASSKGDRVWEGYTF